The 21 T cell receptor beta chains reported below all come from one sample, sequenced in a study of blood T cell repertoires in COVID-19. The protocol was immunoSEQ multiplex PCR, while the TCRdb copy is restricted to in-frame clones and leaves out a portion. The sample has 200,000 or so clones, 75% to 90% seen once. The sample comprised peripheral blood. The receptors were gathered from a human donor in a cohort sampled during active COVID-19.

The gene calls are TRBV5-4 and TRBJ2-7; D may be TRBD1 (6 bases). This CDR3 spans 14 amino acids. V lost 4 bases to trimming and J lost 3 bases, with 14 bases between them. Looked up from germline, CDR1 is SGHNT and CDR2 is YYREEE (reference sequence). CDR3 region: CASSGGAGGYEQYF. CDR3 coding DNA: TGTGCCAGCAGCGGGGGCGCAGGAGGCTACGAGCAGTACTTC. Variable domain in full (rest from reference TRBV5-4 and TRBJ2-7): ETGVTQSPTHLIKTRGQQVTLRCSSQSGHNTVSWYQQALGQGPQFIFQYYREEENGRGNFPPRFSGLQFPNYSSELNVNALELDDSALYLCASSGGAGGYEQYFGPGTRLTVT.

This clone was seen once. DNA of the CDR3: TGTGCCAGCAGTTCCCAAGCCCACCGAAGCTATGAGCAGTTCTTC. Protein product: CASSSQAHRSYEQFF. The chain recombines TRBV28 with TRBJ2-1; D call uncertain. The CDR3 contains 15 residues. Trimming left V 4 bases short and J 8 bases short, with 18 bases between. Germline CDR1 reads MDHEN; CDR2 reads SYDVKM.

The genes are TRBV7-6 and TRBJ1-1; D unresolved. CDR3 length: 13 amino acids. In germline, CDR1 is SGHVS, CDR2 FNYEAQ. The ends were cut back, 5 bases at V and 11 bases at J, with 18 bases in the middle. The CDR3 here is CASSAAPGEVAFF. In nucleotides, the CDR3 is TGTGCCAGCAGCGCCGCCCCCGGGGAGGTTGCTTTCTTT. Together with reference TRBV7-6 and TRBJ1-1, the CDR3 gives the full variable domain: GAGVSQSPRYKVTKRGQDVALRCDPISGHVSLYWYRQALGQGPEFLTYFNYEAQQDKSGLPNDRFSAERPEGSISTLTIQRTEQRDSAMYRCASSAAPGEVAFFGQGTRLTVV.

This sequence joins TRBV4-3 and TRBJ2-5; TRBD1 matches 9 bases. Germline values: CDR1 LGHNA, CDR2 YSLEER. The CDR3 is 16 amino acids. J was trimmed by 4 bases and V by 0 bases; bases with no gene match: 6. CDR3 loop: CASSQEGTGSSETQYF. The CDR3 DNA is TGCGCCAGCAGCCAAGAAGGGACAGGGTCCTCAGAGACCCAGTACTTC.

V and J are TRBV5-8 and TRBJ2-6; weak D call: TRBD2 (6 bases). Germline CDR1 and CDR2: SGHTS and YDEGEE. The CDR3 has 18 amino acids. V was shortened by 4 bases and J by 0 bases, with 17 bases between the two germline ends. The CDR3 protein is CASSRQLAVHSGANVLTF. CDR3 nucleotides: TGTGCCAGCAGCCGACAGTTAGCGGTCCACTCTGGGGCCAACGTCCTGACTTTC.

The chain employs TRBV6-5 and TRBJ1-1; D gene uncertain. This CDR3 comprises 14 residues. Trimming took 2 bases from V and 4 from J, leaving 11 bases between them. Germline CDR1 is MNHEY and CDR2 is SVGAGI. This CDR3 reads CASSYASGVTEAFF. For the CDR3, the DNA is TGTGCCAGCAGTTACGCTAGCGGGGTCACTGAAGCTTTCTTT.

The chain carries TRBV24-1 and TRBJ1-1, with D tentatively TRBD1 (5 bases). V shed 7 bases and J shed 9 bases, with 17 bases lying between them. Germline V gives CDR1 KGHDR, CDR2 SFDVKD. CDR3 length: 13 amino acids. CDR3 sequence: CATRGGTSGKAFF. DNA of the CDR3: TGTGCCACCAGGGGGGGTACCAGCGGAAAAGCTTTCTTT.

The CDR3 region is CASSQVRGRNTEAFF. The CDR3 coding sequence is TGTGCCAGCAGCCAAGTGAGGGGGAGGAACACTGAAGCTTTCTTT. The chain has TRBV3-1 (or the pseudogene TRBV3-2) and TRBJ1-1; TRBD1 is a possible D gene (6 bases). Trimming cost V 1 base and J 1 base, with 10 bases left between them. Germline V CDR1 and CDR2: LGHDT, YNNKEL (reference sequence). The CDR3 totals 15 residues.

V and J are TRBV28 and TRBJ2-7, with TRBD1 matching over 9 bases. The CDR3 is 16 residues long. The J segment lost 1 base and the V segment lost 5 bases, leaving 9 bases of the junction unmatched. Germline V gene sequence: CDR1 MDHEN, CDR2 SYDVKM. Here the CDR3 DNA reads TGTGCCAGCAGTCTCACCACAGGGGGCCGGTCCTACGAGCAGTACTTC. Its translation: CASSLTTGGRSYEQYF.

J is TRBJ2-7 and V is TRBV7-2; D may be TRBD2 (6 bases). There are 12 residues in the CDR3. Germline V lookup: CDR1 SGHTA, CDR2 FQGNSA. V lost 0 bases and J lost 6, with 6 bases in between. The CDR3 loop is CASSLAGGEQYF. DNA of the CDR3: TGTGCCAGCAGCTTAGCCGGGGGCGAGCAGTACTTC.

This chain links TRBV27 with TRBJ2-1, with TRBD2 matching 9 bases. Germline V lookup: CDR1 MNHEY, CDR2 SMNVEV (reference sequence). V shed 7 bases and J 3 bases; nucleotides not matched to a gene: 7. The length of the CDR3 is 15 residues. The CDR3 DNA is TGTGCCAGCACCGTGACTAGCGGAAGCTACAATGAGCAGTTCTTC. Amino acid sequence: CASTVTSGSYNEQFF.

V gene TRBV28 combines with J gene TRBJ2-3; 8 nucleotides match TRBD1. After removal of 3 bases from V and 6 bases from J, the junction contained 5 bases not matched to a gene. The CDR3 covers 14 residues. Per germline, CDR1 MDHEN and CDR2 SYDVKM. CDR3 nucleotides: TGTGCCAGCAGTTTCCAGGGGGCGCGTGATACGCAGTATTTT. This translates into CASSFQGARDTQYF.

The CDR3, as DNA: TGTGCCAGCTCACCCTTGCTGGCCATGAACACTGAAGCTTTCTTT. Its protein product is CASSPLLAMNTEAFF. This chain joins TRBV18 and TRBJ1-1, with D unclear. Germline CDR1 KGHSH, CDR2 LQKENI. Between the trimmed V and J ends, which lost 3 bases and 0 bases, there was a span of 11 bases. The CDR3 is made up of 15 amino acids.

The rearrangement links TRBV30 to TRBJ1-1; 7 bases agree with TRBD1. After removal of 2 bases from V and 6 bases from J, the junction contained 9 bases not matched to a gene. This CDR3 is built from 14 residues. Germline V CDR1 and CDR2: GTSNPN, SVGIG (reference sequence). This CDR3 reads CAWSSYSGGPEAFF. The CDR3 nucleotides are TGTGCCTGGAGTTCCTATTCAGGGGGTCCTGAAGCTTTCTTT.

The V gene is TRBV4-2, the J gene TRBJ2-1, with 10 bases matching TRBD2. Trimming cost V 3 bases and J 7 bases; bases outside gene matches: 12. The CDR3 contains 17 residues. Germline values: CDR1 LGHNA, CDR2 YNFKEQ. CDR3 protein: CASSQRGLAGEENEQFF. The CDR3 nucleotides are TGTGCCAGCAGCCAGAGGGGCCTAGCGGGAGAGGAGAATGAGCAGTTCTTC.

The chain is built from TRBV4-3 and TRBJ1-2; no clear D gene. The CDR3 is 13 residues long. Germline V CDR1 and CDR2: LGHNA, YSLEER. V was trimmed by 0 bases and J by 4 bases, leaving 6 bases between them. The CDR3 bases are TGCGCCAGCAGCCAAGATTTCAGCTATGGCTACACCTTC. Protein sequence: CASSQDFSYGYTF.

The genes are TRBV7-3 and TRBJ1-1; 8 nucleotides line up with TRBD1. The J segment lost 11 bases and the V segment lost 5 bases, leaving 16 bases of the junction unmatched. Per germline, CDR1 SGHTA and CDR2 FQGTGA. The CDR3 is 15 amino acids. The CDR3 loop reads CASSPSGTGGQGAFF. The CDR3 nucleotides read TGTGCCAGCAGCCCCTCCGGGACAGGAGGTCAGGGGGCTTTCTTT.

The rearrangement uses TRBV24-1 and TRBJ2-1, with a tentative D call TRBD2 (6 bases). CDR1 KGHDR and CDR2 SFDVKD come from the germline V gene. CDR3 size: 11 residues. Trimming stripped 7 bases from V and 10 bases from J, with 10 bases between. CDR3 sequence reads: CATRRGGEQFF. In DNA, the CDR3 is TGTGCCACCAGAAGGGGAGGAGAGCAGTTCTTC.

The chain joins TRBV11-2 to TRBJ2-5, with D perhaps TRBD1 (6 bases). CDR3 length: 15 residues. Trimming left V 2 bases short and J 4 bases short, with 14 bases between. Germline-derived CDR1 and CDR2 are SGHAT and FQNNGV. DNA of the CDR3: TGTGCCAGCAGCTTACGTGGCTTAGGGGGAGAGACCCAGTACTTC. As protein: CASSLRGLGGETQYF. Full variable domain (remainder filled in from reference TRBV11-2 and TRBJ2-5): EAGVAQSPRYKIIEKRQSVAFWCNPISGHATLYWYQQILGQGPKLLIQFQNNGVVDDSQLPKDRFSAERLKGVDSTLKIQPAKLEDSAVYLCASSLRGLGGETQYFGPGTRLLVL.

This clone was recorded a few times. The chain is built from TRBV7-9 and TRBJ2-7; TRBD2 aligns across 9 bases. Germline assignment: CDR1 SEHNR and CDR2 FQNEAQ (reference sequence). V dropped 3 bases and J dropped 6; count of bases not matched to a gene: 6. The CDR3 extends over 14 amino acids. CDR3 bases: TGTGCCAGCAGCTTGAGGCGGGAGGGCGGCGAGCAGTACTTC. Translated: CASSLRREGGEQYF.

The chain couples TRBV6-5 to TRBJ2-1, with 10 positions matching TRBD1. CDR1 is MNHEY, CDR2 SVGAGI, per germline. V gave up 6 bases and J gave up 8 bases; unmatched junction bases: 10. The CDR3 sequence is 15 residues long. The CDR3 is CASRPRQGAMYEQFF. The CDR3 bases are TGTGCCAGCAGACCACGACAGGGGGCAATGTATGAGCAGTTCTTC.